Included here is one TCR beta chain sequence, with context. What it binds is not known. Germline CDR1 reads MNHNY; CDR2 reads SVGAGI (reference sequence). There are 15 residues in the CDR3. V was pared by 4 bases and J by 3 bases, with 5 bases of the junction left unmatched. Use of 60 Vbeta and 13 Jbeta primers characterized the PCR. Assay used: immunoSEQ multiplex PCR; TCRdb lists only in-frame clones, some missing. The repertoire has some 130,000 clones, 79% of them found once; the top ten carry about 6.5%. The data were taken from a study of cytomegalovirus exposure and HLA in healthy donors. Study findings and constraints: Indistinguishable V segments, including TRBV6-2 and TRBV6-3, were excluded. While the bulk of TCR sequences proved rare, some public TCRs turned up in many donors. In an earlier analysis, in around 590 donors, most V segments appeared productive either ~87% or ~30% of the time. It is likely that the observed cluster of highly shared sequence variants was a sequencing artifact.

The TCR originated in a man aged 35 to 55 in good health and CMV-seropositive. Specimen: PBMCs. The chain is built from TRBV6-6 and TRBJ1-5, with TRBD1 matching 8 bases. This chain's CDR3 is CASSSGTGFNQPQHF. DNA for the CDR3: TGTGCCAGCAGTTCGGGGACAGGCTTCAATCAGCCCCAGCATTTT.